The 12 T cell receptor beta chains in this list originate from one sample, sequenced in a study of T cell responses to AZD1222 COVID-19 vaccine. Using immunoSEQ multiplex PCR, the repertoire was profiled, and TCRdb retains in-frame clones only, with some absent. The sample yields tens of thousands of clones, approximately 90% seen once. The sample consisted of peripheral blood, taken on day 0 of AZD1222 vaccination. The receptors come from an adult in good health.

The chain is built from TRBV3-1 (or the pseudogene TRBV3-2) and TRBJ1-5; 9 bases match TRBD1. The CDR3 contains 15 residues. V shed 0 bases and J 8 bases; nucleotides not matched to a gene: 5. Germline V CDR1 and CDR2: LGHDT, YNNKEL (reference sequence). The CDR3 DNA sequence: TGTGCCAGCAGCCAAGATGGACAGGGGAATAAGCCCCAGCATTTT. Amino acid sequence: CASSQDGQGNKPQHF.

This rearrangement joins TRBV11-2 to TRBJ2-1; D is uncertain. V was trimmed by 5 bases and J by 5 bases, leaving 16 bases between them. This CDR3 is built from 15 residues. CDR1 is SGHAT, CDR2 FQNNGV, per germline. The CDR3 bases are TGTGCCAGCAGCACCCGAGCAGCTTGGAACAATGAGCAGTTCTTC. Translating gives CASSTRAAWNNEQFF.

The genes are TRBV6-5 and TRBJ1-6, with D possibly being TRBD1 (5 bases). Germline V lookup: CDR1 MNHEY, CDR2 SVGAGI. V lost 8 bases, J lost 9 bases, and 17 bases lay in between. The CDR3 spans 14 residues. Here the CDR3 reads CASRTNGQGSPLHF. In DNA, the CDR3 is TGTGCCAGCCGGACCAACGGGCAGGGTTCACCCCTCCACTTT.

The chain couples TRBV27 to TRBJ2-3; possible D gene TRBD2, 5 bases. The CDR3 consists of 13 residues. V was pared by 6 bases and J by 11 bases, with 18 bases between. Looked up from germline, CDR1 is MNHEY and CDR2 is SMNVEV (reference sequence). CDR3 residues: CASRPSEVEGQYF. In DNA form, the CDR3 reads TGTGCCAGCAGGCCCTCTGAGGTAGAGGGGCAGTATTTT.

The chain links TRBV9 to TRBJ2-1; 8 bases agree with TRBD1. CDR3 length: 15 amino acids. Germline V CDR1 and CDR2: SGDLS, YYNGEE. Trimming removed 2 bases from V and 7 bases from J; junction bases left unmatched: 8. Written as DNA, the CDR3 is TGTGCCAGCAGCGTCAGGGGGCAGGGTGGGAATGAGCAGTTCTTC. Protein: CASSVRGQGGNEQFF.

The V gene is TRBV4-3, the J gene TRBJ1-6; D not resolved. The V end lost 0 bases, the J end lost 0 bases, and 9 bases lay between the germline ends. This CDR3 contains 17 residues. Germline loops: CDR1 LGHNA, CDR2 YSLEER. The CDR3 region has the DNA TGCGCCAGCAGCCAAGATTTAGCGAGCTCCTATAATTCACCCCTCCACTTT. Translation: CASSQDLASSYNSPLHF.

The chain is built from TRBV15 and TRBJ1-1, with D unclear. This CDR3 has 12 residues. Germline lookup yields CDR1 LNHNV and CDR2 YYDKDF (reference sequence). The V end was cut by 1 base, the J end by 3 bases, with 3 bases between. The CDR3 sequence: CATSRGYTEAFF. The CDR3 bases are TGTGCCACCAGCAGAGGGTACACTGAAGCTTTCTTT.

The V call is TRBV9, the J call TRBJ2-1; no clear D gene. Germline values: CDR1 SGDLS, CDR2 YYNGEE. The V end lost 2 bases, the J end lost 7 bases, and 7 bases lay between the germline ends. The CDR3 extends over 12 amino acids. CDR3 sequence: CASSVRVNEQFF. The CDR3 DNA sequence: TGTGCCAGCAGCGTTAGGGTGAATGAGCAGTTCTTC.

CDR3 region: CASRTLRGGNTEAFF. The CDR3 DNA reads TGTGCCAGCAGGACTTTACGGGGAGGAAACACTGAAGCTTTCTTT. The chain recombines TRBV28 with TRBJ1-1; D is unresolved. Germline V gene data show CDR1 as MDHEN and CDR2 as SYDVKM. The CDR3 is made up of 15 amino acids. V was trimmed by 6 bases and J by 2 bases, leaving 16 bases between them.

The chain couples TRBV24-1 to TRBJ2-2; D is ambiguous. The CDR3 contains 14 residues. Trimming pared 4 bases from V and 3 bases from J, leaving 8 bases between. From germline, CDR1 is KGHDR and CDR2 SFDVKD. CDR3 sequence reads: CATSDNRDTGELFF. Here the CDR3 DNA reads TGTGCCACCAGTGACAACCGGGACACCGGGGAGCTGTTTTTT.

The V call is TRBV3-1 (or the pseudogene TRBV3-2), the J call TRBJ1-2; D call uncertain. The CDR3 spans 11 residues. Germline V gives CDR1 LGHDT, CDR2 YNNKEL (reference sequence). V was trimmed by 4 bases and J by 9 bases, leaving 9 bases between them. The DNA for the CDR3 is TGTGCCAGCAGCCTCTATAGAAGCTACACCTTC. Protein sequence: CASSLYRSYTF.

This chain joins TRBV29-1 and TRBJ1-1; no clear D gene. Germline CDR1 is SQVTM and CDR2 is ANQGSEA. Trimming took 5 bases from V and 1 from J, leaving 17 bases between them. The CDR3 has 15 amino acids. DNA for the CDR3: TGCAGCGTTCTTACCCAAAGGCTCCGGAACACTGAAGCTTTCTTT. This translates into CSVLTQRLRNTEAFF.